These 15 T cell receptor beta chains were sequenced from one sample in a study of blood T cell repertoires in COVID-19. Sequencing used immunoSEQ multiplex PCR; TCRdb keeps in-frame clones, though not all of them. Of some 130,000 clones listed, 84% are singletons. Sequencing was done on a sample of PBMCs or T cells enriched from blood (not recorded which). Every receptor here comes from a man aged 40-55 years with acute COVID-19.

This sequence joins TRBV29-1 and TRBJ1-2; tentatively, D is TRBD1 (6 bases). Germline values: CDR1 SQVTM, CDR2 ANQGSEA. The V end lost 7 bases, the J end lost 3 bases, and 12 bases lay between the germline ends. This CDR3 has 12 residues. CDR3 protein: CSGQGFDYGYTF. CDR3 DNA: TGCAGCGGCCAGGGGTTCGACTATGGCTACACCTTC. The complete variable domain, with remaining parts taken from reference TRBV29-1 and TRBJ1-2, reads SAVISQKPSRDICQRGTSLTIQCQVDSQVTMMFWYRQQPGQSLTLIATANQGSEATYESGFVIDKFPISRPNLTFSTLTVSNMSPEDSSIYLCSGQGFDYGYTFGSGTRLTVV.

The V and J genes are TRBV2 and TRBJ2-7; 11 nucleotides line up with TRBD2. Germline CDR1 is SNHLY and CDR2 is FYNNEI. The CDR3 extends over 17 amino acids. V gave up 4 bases and J gave up 0 bases; unmatched junction bases: 8. This CDR3 is CASSGGSGRVSSYEQYF. In DNA, the CDR3 is TGTGCCAGCAGTGGGGGTAGCGGGAGGGTGAGCTCCTACGAGCAGTACTTC.

The chain is built from TRBV11-2 and TRBJ1-2, with 7 bases that match TRBD1. This CDR3 is 13 amino acids long. Germline assignment: CDR1 SGHAT and CDR2 FQNNGV. The junction had 10 bases not matched to a gene; V was cut back by 8 bases and J by 7 bases. This CDR3 reads CASRRGVESGYTF. CDR3 nucleotides: TGTGCCAGCCGCAGGGGGGTTGAGAGTGGCTACACCTTC.

The V gene is TRBV5-4, the J gene TRBJ2-1; 8 bases are shared with TRBD1. The germline V gene has CDR1 SGHNT and CDR2 YYREEE (reference sequence). The CDR3 has 15 residues. With V trimmed by 1 base and J by 0 bases, 0 bases remained unmatched. Written as DNA, the CDR3 is TGTGCCAGCAGCTTGCAGGGGGCCTCCTACAATGAGCAGTTCTTC. Translation gives CASSLQGASYNEQFF.

The CDR3 here is CASNKDRGWVDTQYF. Here the CDR3 DNA reads TGTGCCAGCAATAAGGACAGGGGGTGGGTTGATACGCAGTATTTT. The V gene is TRBV2, the J gene TRBJ2-3; 10 nucleotides agree with TRBD1. This CDR3 has 15 residues. The junction had 10 bases not matched to a gene; V was cut back by 7 bases and J by 6 bases. The germline V gene encodes CDR1 SNHLY and CDR2 FYNNEI.

This clone was recorded many times. The J gene is TRBJ2-3, the V gene TRBV19; 10 bases fit TRBD1. V gave up 0 bases and J gave up 4 bases; unmatched junction bases: 4. CDR3 length: 16 residues. The germline V gene has CDR1 LNHDA and CDR2 SQIVND (reference sequence). CDR3 DNA sequence: TGTGCCAGTAGTATAGATGGGGGACAGGGGTCAGATACGCAGTATTTT. Translating it yields CASSIDGGQGSDTQYF.

The chain carries TRBV5-1 and TRBJ1-2; the D gene is possibly TRBD1 (5 bases). The CDR3 runs to 16 residues. The ends were cut back, 0 bases at V and 3 bases at J, with 15 bases in the middle. Germline V gives CDR1 SGHRS, CDR2 YFSETQ. CDR3 coding DNA: TGCGCCAGCAGCTTGGCCTTGGGCGGGACGGACTATGGCTACACCTTC. Its protein is CASSLALGGTDYGYTF.

The chain links TRBV12-3 or TRBV12-4 to TRBJ2-1; 7 bases fit TRBD2. This CDR3 has 13 residues. After removal of 9 bases from V and 10 bases from J, the junction contained 12 bases not matched to a gene. The CDR3 region is CASCWGRANEQFF. The DNA of the CDR3 is TGTGCCAGTTGTTGGGGGAGGGCTAACGAGCAGTTCTTC.

V is TRBV7-9 and J is TRBJ2-5, with D maybe TRBD1 (6 bases). The CDR3 spans 13 residues. V was clipped by 3 bases and J by 5 bases, with 10 bases between them. Germline values: CDR1 SEHNR, CDR2 FQNEAQ (reference sequence). The CDR3 nucleotides are TGTGCCAGCAGCTTGTGGACAGCGGAGACCCAGTACTTC. Protein sequence: CASSLWTAETQYF. Variable domain in full (rest from reference TRBV7-9 and TRBJ2-5): DTGVSQNPRHKITKRGQNVTFRCDPISEHNRLYWYRQTLGQGPEFLTYFQNEAQLEKSRLLSDRFSAERPKGSFSTLEIQRTEQGDSAMYLCASSLWTAETQYFGPGTRLLVL.

The genes are TRBV7-9 and TRBJ2-5; 8 nucleotides agree with TRBD1. V lost 7 bases, J lost 5 bases, and 6 bases stayed unmatched. This CDR3 is 13 amino acids long. Germline CDR1 is SEHNR and CDR2 is FQNEAQ (reference sequence). The CDR3 DNA reads as TGTGCCAGCAACAGGGGGACGGCGGAGACCCAGTACTTC. Protein sequence: CASNRGTAETQYF.

This clone appeared once. V usage is TRBV12-3 or TRBV12-4 and J usage is TRBJ1-1; D is uncertain. Trimming removed 1 base at V and 10 bases at J, with 13 bases between. This CDR3 contains 13 residues. CDR3 in amino acids: CASSLGAGILAFF. The CDR3, as DNA: TGTGCCAGCAGTTTAGGGGCAGGTATATTAGCTTTCTTT.

This clone was seen just once. The chain uses TRBV27 and TRBJ2-7, with TRBD2 matching 13 bases. The CDR3 contains 14 residues. Germline-derived CDR1 and CDR2 are MNHEY and SMNVEV (reference sequence). J lost 6 bases, V lost 6 bases, and 5 bases had no gene match. DNA for the CDR3: TGTGCCAGCAGGACCACTAGCGGGAGGGTCGAGCAGTACTTC. It encodes CASRTTSGRVEQYF.

The V call is TRBV18, the J call TRBJ2-7, with a weak D call TRBD2 (5 bases). V was clipped by 0 bases and J by 5 bases, with 11 bases between them. The CDR3 has 14 residues. Germline CDR1 and CDR2: KGHSH and LQKENI. CDR3 loop: CASSPPGINNEQYF. CDR3 DNA: TGTGCCAGCTCACCACCCGGGATCAACAACGAGCAGTACTTC.

The V call is TRBV29-1, the J call TRBJ1-2; 7 bases match TRBD1. The CDR3 runs to 14 residues. Germline CDR1 reads SQVTM; CDR2 reads ANQGSEA. J was trimmed by 2 bases and V by 1 base; bases with no gene match: 4. The CDR3 DNA follows: TGCAGCGTTGAAGTGAGGGGACAGAACTATGGCTACACCTTC. Protein product: CSVEVRGQNYGYTF.

This chain uses TRBV5-1 with TRBJ2-3; a possible D gene is TRBD2 (6 bases). Trimming shortened V by 7 bases and J by 4 bases, and 16 bases separated the two germline ends. Germline loops: CDR1 SGHRS, CDR2 YFSETQ. The CDR3 is 14 residues long. The CDR3 coding sequence is TGCGCCAGCTCACTAGTAGCGGTCCCAGATACGCAGTATTTT. This encodes CASSLVAVPDTQYF.